The clone carrying this T cell receptor beta chain showed up just once. These data come from a study of blood T cell repertoires in COVID-19. On the study more broadly: COVID-19 samples collected from the United States, Italy and Spain covered acute and convalescent phases.

Germline V CDR1 and CDR2: DFQATT, SNEGSKA (reference sequence). V lost 3 bases and J 10 bases, leaving 13 bases between the germline ends. The CDR3 runs 13 residues. In the study's own analysis: Amplification with reference gene primers provided the estimates of nucleated cell counts. The data were produced by immunoSEQ multiplex PCR, yet TCRdb's version contains in-frame clones alone and is incomplete. V, J and clone size are those of that table, while D and trimming were read from the DNA. The sample has 450,000 or so clones, about 92% seen once. The study counted Cohort 3 donors as recovered given two negative PCRs, clearance, or symptom resolution.

Sequenced sample: PBMCs or T cells enriched from blood (not recorded which). This sequence originates from a man younger than 35 who had recovered from COVID-19. The chain uses TRBV20-1 and TRBJ1-6; no definite D call. CDR3 nucleotide sequence: TGCAGTGCTAGTGCCGGGGTCAGATCACCCCTCCACTTT. It is translated as CSASAGVRSPLHF.